This T cell receptor (beta chain) comes out of a study of vaccination effects on CD4 cells after COVID-19. Study results and caveats: Late post-vaccination, clones induced by infection and those induced by vaccine underwent marked clonal contraction.

Measured with immunoSEQ multiplex PCR; TCRdb has only the in-frame clones, and not every one. This sample has around 28,000 clones, with under 75% found just once. ViraFEST assay sequencing came after antigen-specific CD4+ T cells were expanded with viral peptide pools. The culture ran for around nine days, and then CD4+ T cells were isolated. The person was diagnosed with PCR-confirmed SARS-CoV-2 infection between March and December 2020. A remark on this clone: Its antigen is not known.

The CDR3 totals 15 residues. Germline values: CDR1 MRHNA, CDR2 SNTAGT. The V segment lost 6 bases and the J segment 9 bases; nucleotides outside the gene matches: 14. The V gene is TRBV6-4, the J gene TRBJ1-2, with TRBD1 matching over 9 bases. The clonotype originates from a human donor who had a prior SARS-CoV-2 infection. Sequences were derived from CD4+ T cells from PBMCs cultured with SARS-CoV-2 spike peptides, sampled before COVID-19 vaccination. In DNA form, the CDR3 reads TGTGCCAGCAGACCCCTTCCGGGACAGGGCTACAGCTACACCTTC. Translating it yields CASRPLPGQGYSYTF.